This T cell receptor (beta chain) was recorded in a study of T cells in Graves' hyperthyroidism and ophthalmopathy. General study results and limits: Before onset, by a median of around 6.1 months, the model predicted ophthalmopathy.

Pregnant or lactating patients were excluded, as were those with uncontrolled infection or other autoimmune disease. Trimming removed 7 bases from V and 6 bases from J, with 16 bases in between. Germline-derived CDR1 and CDR2 are SGHAT and FQNNGV. This CDR3 comprises 15 residues. Researchers amplified the TCR beta CDR3 regions from RNA transcripts. HTBI primers were employed in a first-round RT-PCR of the TCR CDR3. TCRdb used MiXCR to reprocess the multiplex PCR reads, holding one entry per CDR3 protein. The profile shows some 600,000 distinct CDR3 sequences, around 13% of them singletons. This clonotype was counted at least ten times. As yet, its antigen is unknown.

The V call is TRBV11-2, the J call TRBJ1-6, with D possibly matching TRBD1 (6 bases). The sequence was collected from a woman in her 30s with Graves' hyperthyroidism that later progressed to Graves' ophthalmopathy. Sequencing input: blood. CDR3 bases: TGTGCCAGCACCCTCTGGGAACAGGGTAATTCACCCCTCCACTTT. The encoded protein is CASTLWEQGNSPLHF.